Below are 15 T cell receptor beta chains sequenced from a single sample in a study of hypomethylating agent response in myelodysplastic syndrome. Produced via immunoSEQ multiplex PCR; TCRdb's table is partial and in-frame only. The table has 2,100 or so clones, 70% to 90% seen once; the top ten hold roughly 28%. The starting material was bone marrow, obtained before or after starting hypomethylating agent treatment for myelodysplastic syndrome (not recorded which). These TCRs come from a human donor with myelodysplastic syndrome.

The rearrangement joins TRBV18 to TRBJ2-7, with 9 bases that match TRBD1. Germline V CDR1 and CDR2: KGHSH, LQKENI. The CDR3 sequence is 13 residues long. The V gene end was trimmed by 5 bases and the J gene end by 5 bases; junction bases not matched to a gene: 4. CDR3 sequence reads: CASSRTGDHEQYF. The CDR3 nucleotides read TGTGCCAGCTCAAGGACAGGGGACCACGAGCAGTACTTC.

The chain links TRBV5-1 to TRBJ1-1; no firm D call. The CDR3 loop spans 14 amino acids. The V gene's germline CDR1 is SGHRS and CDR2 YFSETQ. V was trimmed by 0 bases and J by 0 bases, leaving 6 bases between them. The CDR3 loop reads CASSLVGMNTEAFF. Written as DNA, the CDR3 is TGCGCCAGCAGCTTGGTCGGGATGAACACTGAAGCTTTCTTT.

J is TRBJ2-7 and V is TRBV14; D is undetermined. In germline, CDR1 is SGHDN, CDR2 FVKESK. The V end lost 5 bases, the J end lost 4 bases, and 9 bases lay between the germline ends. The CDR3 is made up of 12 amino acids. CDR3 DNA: TGTGCCAGCAGCGGTTCGTTGTACGAGCAGTACTTC. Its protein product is CASSGSLYEQYF. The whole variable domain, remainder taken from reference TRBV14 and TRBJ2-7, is EAGVTQFPSHSVIEKGQTVTLRCDPISGHDNLYWYRRVMGKEIKFLLHFVKESKQDESGMPNNRFLAERTGGTYSTLKVQPAELEDSGVYFCASSGSLYEQYFGPGTRLTVT.

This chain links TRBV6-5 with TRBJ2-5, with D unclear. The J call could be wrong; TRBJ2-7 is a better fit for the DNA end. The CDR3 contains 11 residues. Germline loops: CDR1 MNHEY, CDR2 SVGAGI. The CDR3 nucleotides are TGTGCCAGCAGTCCCTCCTACGAGCAGTACTTC. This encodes CASSPSYEQYF.

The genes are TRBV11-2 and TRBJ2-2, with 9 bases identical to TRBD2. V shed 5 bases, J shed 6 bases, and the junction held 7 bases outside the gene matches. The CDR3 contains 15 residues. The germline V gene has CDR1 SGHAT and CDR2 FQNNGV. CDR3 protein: CASSGRGGWSGELFF. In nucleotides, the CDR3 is TGTGCCAGCAGCGGGCGGGGGGGCTGGTCCGGGGAGCTGTTTTTT.

CDR3 bases: TGCGCCAGCAGTTCGACAGACTATAGCAATCAGCCCCAGCATTTT. This sequence encodes CASSSTDYSNQPQHF. The chain uses TRBV4-1 and TRBJ1-5, with D tentatively TRBD1 (5 bases). V lost 6 bases to trimming and J lost 0 bases, with 12 bases between them. The CDR3 covers 15 residues. Per the germline V gene, CDR1 is MGHRA and CDR2 is YSYEKL.

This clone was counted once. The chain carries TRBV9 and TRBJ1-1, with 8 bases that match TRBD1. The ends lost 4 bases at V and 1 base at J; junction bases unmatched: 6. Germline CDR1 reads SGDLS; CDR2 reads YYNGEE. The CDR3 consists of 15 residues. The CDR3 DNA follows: TGTGCCAGCAGCCCGGTCGGGACAGGGAACACTGAAGCTTTCTTT. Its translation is CASSPVGTGNTEAFF.

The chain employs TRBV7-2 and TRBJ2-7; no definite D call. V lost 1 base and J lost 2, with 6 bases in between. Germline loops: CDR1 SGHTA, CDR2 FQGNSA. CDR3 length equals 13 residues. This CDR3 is CASSLGVPYEQYF. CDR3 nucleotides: TGTGCCAGCAGCTTAGGTGTCCCCTACGAGCAGTACTTC.

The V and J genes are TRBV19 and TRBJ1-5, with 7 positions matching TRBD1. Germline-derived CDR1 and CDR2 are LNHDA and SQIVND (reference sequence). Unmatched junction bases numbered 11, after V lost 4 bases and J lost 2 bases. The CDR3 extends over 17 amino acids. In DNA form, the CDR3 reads TGTGCCAGTAGTACGTGGCGTGACAGGGTCGGCAATCAGCCCCAGCATTTT. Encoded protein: CASSTWRDRVGNQPQHF.

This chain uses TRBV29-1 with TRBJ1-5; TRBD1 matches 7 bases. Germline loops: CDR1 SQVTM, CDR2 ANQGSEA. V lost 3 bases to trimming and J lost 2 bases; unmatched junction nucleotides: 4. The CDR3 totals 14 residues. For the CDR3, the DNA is TGCAGCGTTGACGGGACAGCGGGCAATCAGCCCCAGCATTTT. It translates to CSVDGTAGNQPQHF.

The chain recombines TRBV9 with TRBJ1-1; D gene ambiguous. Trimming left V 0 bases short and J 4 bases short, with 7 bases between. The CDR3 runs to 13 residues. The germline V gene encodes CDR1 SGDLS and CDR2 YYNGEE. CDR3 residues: CASSVERATEAFF. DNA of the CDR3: TGTGCCAGCAGCGTAGAAAGGGCCACTGAAGCTTTCTTT.

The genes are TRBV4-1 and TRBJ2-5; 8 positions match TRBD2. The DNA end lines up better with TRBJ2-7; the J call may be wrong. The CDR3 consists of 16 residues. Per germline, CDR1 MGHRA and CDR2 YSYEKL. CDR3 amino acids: CASSQSTAGAKYEQYF. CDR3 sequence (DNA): TGCGCCAGCAGCCAATCAACAGCGGGAGCCAAGTACGAGCAGTACTTC.

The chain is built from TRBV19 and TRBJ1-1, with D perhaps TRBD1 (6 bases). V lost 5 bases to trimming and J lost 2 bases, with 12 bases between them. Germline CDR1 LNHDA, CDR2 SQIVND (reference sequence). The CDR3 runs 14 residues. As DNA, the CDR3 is TGTGCCAGTAGTCCAGGGGCCGAAAACACTGAAGCTTTCTTT. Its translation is CASSPGAENTEAFF.

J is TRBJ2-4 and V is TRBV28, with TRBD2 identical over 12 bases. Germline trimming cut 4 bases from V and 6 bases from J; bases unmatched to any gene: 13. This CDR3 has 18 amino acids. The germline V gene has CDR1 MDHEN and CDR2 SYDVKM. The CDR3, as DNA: TGTGCCAGCAGTTCCCTAGCGGGAGGGTCCACTATCGCAAACATTCAGTACTTC. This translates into CASSSLAGGSTIANIQYF. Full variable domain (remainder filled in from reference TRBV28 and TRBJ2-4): DVKVTQSSRYLVKRTGEKVFLECVQDMDHENMFWYRQDPGLGLRLIYFSYDVKMKEKGDIPEGYSVSREKKERFSLILESASTNQTSMYLCASSSLAGGSTIANIQYFGAGTRLSVL.

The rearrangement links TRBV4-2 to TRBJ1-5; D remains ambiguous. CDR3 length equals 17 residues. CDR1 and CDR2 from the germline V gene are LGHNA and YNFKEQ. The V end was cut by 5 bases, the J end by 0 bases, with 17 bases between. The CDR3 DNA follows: TGTGCCAGCAGCATCCGATATCCGGTAGATAGCAATCAGCCCCAGCATTTT. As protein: CASSIRYPVDSNQPQHF.